This T cell receptor (beta chain) was identified in a study of blood T cell repertoires in COVID-19. The CDR3 is 16 residues long. V lost 2 bases to trimming and J lost 5 bases; unmatched junction nucleotides: 7. CDR1 is SGHKS, CDR2 YYEKEE, per germline (reference sequence). Sequenced by immunoSEQ multiplex PCR; TCRdb stores in-frame clones only, minus some. The table shows 310,000 or so clones, with about 86% occurring only once. This chain connects TRBV5-5 to TRBJ1-4, with TRBD1 matching 9 bases. The source is a woman aged 25 to 45 who had recovered from COVID-19. Input material: peripheral blood. The CDR3 bases are TGTGCCAGCAGCTTTTCCCCAGGGACAGGGAATGAAAAACTGTTTTTT. This translates into CASSFSPGTGNEKLFF.